What follows are 29 T cell receptor beta chains derived from one specimen sequenced in a study of spatial heterogeneity in lung cancer. In TCRdb, the 5' RACE reads were re-called with MiXCR into one record per CDR3 protein. This sample has roughly 99,000 distinct CDR3 sequences, with approximately 19% found just once. As to time point: blood at routine non-recurrence follow-up after resection. The sample was PBMCs, taken at follow-up. These TCRs come from a male donor with early-stage non-small cell lung cancer.

The rearrangement joins TRBV4-3 to TRBJ2-4; TRBD2 is a possible D gene (6 bases). V shed 4 bases and J shed 1 base, with 14 bases lying between them. The CDR3 contains 16 residues. From germline, CDR1 is LGHNA and CDR2 YSLEER. The CDR3 DNA sequence: TGCGCCAGCAGCCCCTTACTCGCGGGGGCCAAAAACATTCAGTACTTC. Translation gives CASSPLLAGAKNIQYF.

This clonotype was counted ten times or more. This rearrangement joins TRBV7-2 to TRBJ2-5, with 11 bases identical to TRBD2. Germline V lookup: CDR1 SGHTA, CDR2 FQGNSA. The CDR3 is 19 amino acids. J was trimmed by 0 bases and V by 0 bases; bases with no gene match: 9. The CDR3 loop is CASSLAASGGRSDQETQYF. CDR3 sequence (DNA): TGTGCCAGCAGCTTAGCAGCTAGCGGGGGGCGATCAGACCAAGAGACCCAGTACTTC.

This clonotype was picked up many times. This chain connects TRBV12-3 or TRBV12-4 to TRBJ2-3; maybe TRBD2 (6 bases). This CDR3 has 15 amino acids. V dropped 7 bases and J dropped 3 bases, with 17 bases sitting between them. The CDR3 region has the DNA TGTGCCAGCACCCTGGGCGGGGCAGGGACAGATACGCAGTATTTT. Its protein product is CASTLGGAGTDTQYF.

This chain links TRBV12-3 or TRBV12-4 with TRBJ2-2; TRBD1 agrees at 7 bases. Trimming at V came to 6 bases and at J to 6 bases, leaving 10 bases not matched to a gene. The CDR3 has 15 residues. DNA for the CDR3: TGTGCCAGCAGAAAGCCGGACAGGTCGTCCGGGGAGCTGTTTTTT. It encodes CASRKPDRSSGELFF.

This clonotype was seen only a few times. The junction does not match germline at one end; this may be a read error. This chain joins TRBV29-1 and TRBJ2-1, with D unclear. This CDR3 has 11 amino acids. Germline V gene lookup returns CDR1 SQVTM and CDR2 ANQGSEA. Here the CDR3 reads CSVEVVYQEVF. CDR3 nucleotide sequence: TGCAGCGTTGAAGTGGTCTACCAAGAGGTCTTC.

This clonotype was found many times. The genes are TRBV5-1 and TRBJ2-7; 8 bases fit TRBD1. This CDR3 contains 16 residues. V lost 1 base to trimming and J lost 6 bases; unmatched junction nucleotides: 12. Germline V gene sequence: CDR1 SGHRS, CDR2 YFSETQ. CDR3 loop: CASSLFVDREVGEQYF. The CDR3 bases are TGCGCCAGCAGCTTGTTTGTGGACAGGGAAGTCGGCGAGCAGTACTTC.

This clonotype has a handful of counts. The gene calls are TRBV4-2 and TRBJ2-7; 11 positions match TRBD2. The germline CDR1 and CDR2 sequences are LGHNA and YNFKEQ. This CDR3 comprises 16 residues. Trimming took 5 bases from V and 4 from J; bases not matched to a gene: 10. The CDR3 protein is CASSYRMTSGVYEQYF. CDR3 nucleotide sequence: TGTGCCAGCAGCTACCGAATGACTAGCGGGGTTTACGAGCAGTACTTC.

CDR3 in amino acids: CASSLVTYRSGANVLTF. The CDR3 nucleotides are TGTGCCAGCAGCTTAGTGACTTACCGATCTGGGGCCAACGTCCTGACTTTC. The chain uses TRBV7-2 and TRBJ2-6, with no clear D. CDR3 length: 17 amino acids. Germline V gene lookup returns CDR1 SGHTA and CDR2 FQGNSA. Trimming removed 1 base from V and 1 base from J, with 11 bases in between.

This clonotype turned up a few times. The chain employs TRBV18 and TRBJ2-2; D call uncertain. The germline CDR1 and CDR2 sequences are KGHSH and LQKENI. This CDR3 contains 14 residues. Trimming took off 1 base at V and 4 bases at J, with 7 bases between the two ends. The CDR3 bases are TGTGCCAGCTCACCACGATCGGGCACCGGGGAGCTGTTTTTT. This gives the protein CASSPRSGTGELFF. Together with reference TRBV18 and TRBJ2-2, the CDR3 gives the full variable domain: NAGVMQNPRHLVRRRGQEARLRCSPMKGHSHVYWYRQLPEEGLKFMVYLQKENIIDESGMPKERFSAEFPKEGPSILRIQQVVRGDSAAYFCASSPRSGTGELFFGEGSRLTVL.

The chain couples TRBV29-1 to TRBJ2-3, with D possibly called TRBD1 or TRBD2 (6 bases each). The CDR3 contains 12 residues. V was trimmed by 4 bases and J by 6 bases, leaving 11 bases between them. The germline V gene encodes CDR1 SQVTM and CDR2 ANQGSEA. CDR3 nucleotides: TGCAGCGTTGCGGAGGGGGAGGATACGCAGTATTTT. This gives the protein CSVAEGEDTQYF.

The gene calls are TRBV7-8 and TRBJ1-6; D unresolved. This CDR3 contains 17 residues. Germline assignment: CDR1 SGHVS and CDR2 FQNEAQ. V lost 0 bases and J 8 bases, leaving 17 bases between the germline ends. DNA for the CDR3: TGTGCCAGCAGCTTAGCGGCCCTTGGACGGACCCATTCACCCCTCCACTTT. The encoded protein is CASSLAALGRTHSPLHF.

This clonotype has just a few counts. The chain employs TRBV7-8 and TRBJ2-5, with 10 bases matching TRBD2. The CDR3 has 17 residues. From germline, CDR1 is SGHVS and CDR2 FQNEAQ. The V segment lost 5 bases and the J segment 1 base; nucleotides outside the gene matches: 10. The CDR3 loop reads CASSPSGRVGFQETQYF. CDR3 nucleotide sequence: TGTGCCAGCAGCCCTAGCGGGAGAGTAGGGTTCCAAGAGACCCAGTACTTC.

This clonotype was picked up a small number of times. The J gene is TRBJ2-5, the V gene TRBV18, with D hard to call. Germline CDR1 is KGHSH and CDR2 is LQKENI. The CDR3 runs 14 residues. Trimming removed 0 bases from V and 4 bases from J, with 9 bases in between. CDR3 region: CASSPPLGSETQYF. CDR3 nucleotides: TGTGCCAGCTCACCACCCCTGGGATCAGAGACCCAGTACTTC.

The rearrangement joins TRBV20-1 to TRBJ1-1, with D possibly being TRBD1 (5 bases). Trimming shortened V by 3 bases and J by 4 bases, and 9 bases separated the two germline ends. This CDR3 spans 12 amino acids. CDR1 is DFQATT and CDR2 is SNEGSKA in the germline V gene (reference sequence). The CDR3 coding sequence is TGCAGTGCTAGGCGCAGGGCCACTGAAGCTTTCTTT. The encoded protein is CSARRRATEAFF.

This clonotype was recorded a few times. This rearrangement joins TRBV4-3 to TRBJ2-3; maybe TRBD1 (6 bases). The CDR3 is 16 amino acids. V lost 2 bases and J lost 3, with 15 bases in between. Germline V lookup: CDR1 LGHNA, CDR2 YSLEER. The CDR3 region has the DNA TGCGCCAGCAGCCAAACGCCCAGGGGAGAGACAGATACGCAGTATTTT. Translation: CASSQTPRGETDTQYF.

The chain combines TRBV20-1 with TRBJ2-1; TRBD2 matches 7 bases. Germline CDR1 is DFQATT and CDR2 is SNEGSKA (reference sequence). The length of the CDR3 is 18 residues. Unmatched junction bases numbered 18, after V lost 1 base and J lost 6 bases. CDR3 sequence reads: CSARGPLRASGRFNEQFF. The CDR3 nucleotides are TGCAGTGCTAGAGGCCCTCTTCGCGCTAGCGGAAGATTCAATGAGCAGTTCTTC.

This clonotype showed up just a few times. The chain combines TRBV27 with TRBJ1-4; D call uncertain. CDR3 length equals 14 residues. Trimming took 2 bases from V and 8 from J, leaving 12 bases between them. From germline, CDR1 is MNHEY and CDR2 SMNVEV (reference sequence). The CDR3 sequence is CASSLQGLAEKLFF. In nucleotides, the CDR3 is TGTGCCAGCAGTTTACAAGGACTTGCGGAAAAACTGTTTTTT.

The chain couples TRBV5-1 to TRBJ1-2; D unresolved. The CDR3 is 14 residues long. Between the trimmed V and J ends, which lost 4 bases and 0 bases, there was a span of 10 bases. Germline loops: CDR1 SGHRS, CDR2 YFSETQ. DNA for the CDR3: TGCGCCAGCAGCCTGGACGGGGCTAACTATGGCTACACCTTC. Encoded protein: CASSLDGANYGYTF.

By its share, this clonotype is medium-sized. The V gene is TRBV2, the J gene TRBJ2-7; D tentatively reads TRBD1 or TRBD2 (5 bases each). Germline V gene data show CDR1 as SNHLY and CDR2 as FYNNEI. Trimming left V 6 bases short and J 9 bases short, with 15 bases between. The CDR3 is made up of 12 amino acids. DNA of the CDR3: TGTGCCAGCAGCGGGGACCGGGATCCGCAGTACTTC. Its translation: CASSGDRDPQYF.

This clonotype was recorded a few times. The rearrangement links TRBV20-1 to TRBJ2-2; TRBD1 matches 7 bases. Germline V lookup: CDR1 DFQATT, CDR2 SNEGSKA (reference sequence). The junction had 13 bases not matched to a gene; V was cut back by 3 bases and J by 6 bases. The CDR3 totals 16 residues. The CDR3 loop is CSARKGQSLIAGELFF. The CDR3 DNA reads TGCAGTGCTAGGAAGGGACAGTCCCTAATAGCCGGGGAGCTGTTTTTT.

This clonotype occurred a few times. The CDR3 DNA follows: TGTGCCAGCAGTCGAACCGCCCCGGTCGGTGAGCAGTTCTTC. This codes for CASSRTAPVGEQFF. The chain uses TRBV27 and TRBJ2-1; D remains unclear. Trimming shortened V by 5 bases and J by 9 bases, and 17 bases separated the two germline ends. Germline-derived CDR1 and CDR2 are MNHEY and SMNVEV (reference sequence). The CDR3 runs 14 residues.

This clonotype was counted between two and nine times. J is TRBJ1-2 and V is TRBV7-9, with D unclear. This CDR3 has 13 amino acids. CDR1 SEHNR and CDR2 FQNEAQ come from the germline V gene (reference sequence). V was trimmed by 4 bases and J by 4 bases, leaving 10 bases between them. The CDR3 here is CASSSEAFYGYTF. In DNA, the CDR3 is TGTGCCAGCAGCTCCGAAGCCTTCTATGGCTACACCTTC.

This clonotype has a handful of counts. The rearrangement links TRBV11-2 to TRBJ2-7; D remains ambiguous. Trimming took off 5 bases at V and 3 bases at J, with 14 bases between the two ends. Germline lookup yields CDR1 SGHAT and CDR2 FQNNGV. This CDR3 contains 14 residues. The CDR3 coding sequence is TGTGCCAGCAGCCCAAACGCCCCGAGCTACGAGCAGTACGTC. This translates into CASSPNAPSYEQYV.

This clonotype occurred a few times. The chain recombines TRBV20-1 with TRBJ2-1; TRBD1 matches 8 bases. This CDR3 contains 15 residues. J lost 4 bases, V lost 1 base, and 6 bases had no gene match. CDR1 DFQATT and CDR2 SNEGSKA come from the germline V gene (reference sequence). The CDR3 nucleotides read TGCAGTGCTAGAGGGGGGACAGGAGGGTACAATGAGCAGTTCTTC. This translates into CSARGGTGGYNEQFF.

The J gene is TRBJ2-7, the V gene TRBV6-6, with D perhaps matching TRBD1 (5 bases). This CDR3 has 13 amino acids. Germline CDR1 MNHNY, CDR2 SVGAGI (reference sequence). Trimming pared 6 bases from V and 5 bases from J, leaving 14 bases between. The CDR3 nucleotides are TGTGCCAGCAGGGCTTACAGGTCCGACGAGCAGTACTTC. Translating it yields CASRAYRSDEQYF.

The CDR3: CASSFFRSSSYNEQFF. The CDR3 DNA sequence: TGTGCCAGCAGCTTTTTCAGATCGAGCTCCTACAATGAGCAGTTCTTC. The chain has TRBV7-9 and TRBJ2-1, with unresolved D. CDR1 is SEHNR, CDR2 FQNEAQ, per germline (reference sequence). This CDR3 contains 16 residues. Trimming left V 3 bases short and J 0 bases short, with 12 bases between.

This clonotype turned up a few times. This chain links TRBV6-5 with TRBJ2-7; D not certain. Germline V CDR1 and CDR2: MNHEY, SVGAGI. Trimming took 6 bases from V and 4 from J, leaving 10 bases between them. This CDR3 has 12 amino acids. The CDR3: CASRPNSYEQYF. CDR3 bases: TGTGCCAGCAGACCTAACAGTTACGAGCAGTACTTC.

The rearrangement joins TRBV11-2 to TRBJ1-1, with 7 bases lining up with TRBD1. The CDR3 is made up of 14 amino acids. Trimming removed 5 bases from V and 2 bases from J; junction bases left unmatched: 5. Germline CDR1 SGHAT, CDR2 FQNNGV. CDR3 nucleotides: TGTGCCAGCAGCCACCGACAGGGTAACACTGAAGCTTTCTTT. This codes for CASSHRQGNTEAFF.

This clonotype was counted between two and nine times. The V and J genes are TRBV7-9 and TRBJ1-1, with D possibly being TRBD1 (6 bases). CDR3 length: 15 residues. V gave up 1 base and J gave up 4 bases, with 13 bases separating them. CDR1 SEHNR and CDR2 FQNEAQ come from the germline V gene (reference sequence). CDR3 in amino acids: CASSLESQGITEAFF. The CDR3 DNA is TGTGCCAGCAGCTTAGAAAGTCAGGGGATCACTGAAGCTTTCTTT. Full variable domain (rest looked up from reference TRBV7-9 and TRBJ1-1): DTGVSQNPRHKITKRGQNVTFRCDPISEHNRLYWYRQTLGQGPEFLTYFQNEAQLEKSRLLSDRFSAERPKGSFSTLEIQRTEQGDSAMYLCASSLESQGITEAFFGQGTRLTVV.